Listed below are T cell receptor beta chains from one sample, sequenced in a study of PD-1 blockade in mismatch repair-deficient tumors. Method: immunoSEQ multiplex PCR; TCRdb's copy keeps in-frame clones and lacks some. This table holds some 120,000 clones, roughly 90% found once. The sample here was peripheral blood, taken just under 74 weeks after starting pembrolizumab. Source of these receptors: an adult with mismatch repair-deficient cancer. CDR3s include the opening cysteine and the closing phenylalanine or tryptophan. Each record gives: J gene, clone size, D gene, V gene, CDR3 DNA, CDR3 protein. The D gene is left open where the match is weak. Expanded clones get a size class; other rows say once, few or many, or leave the size out.

>TRBJ2-7|-|-|TRBV4-1
TGCGCCAGCAGCCAAGTTCCGACGCTTGGAACCTACGAGCAGTACTTC
CASSQVPTLGTYEQYF
>TRBJ2-2|-|-|TRBV6-5
TGTGCCAGCACTCCTTTGGGCCAAAACACCGGGGAGCTGTTTTTT
CASTPLGQNTGELFF
>TRBJ1-1|few|TRBD1|TRBV30
TGTGCCTGGAGGACAGGGAGGTTCACTGAAGCTTTCTTT
CAWRTGRFTEAFF
>TRBJ2-1|-|-|TRBV6-5
TGTGCCAGCAGTTACGGACCAAGTCGATTCAATGAGCAGTTCTTC
CASSYGPSRFNEQFF
>TRBJ2-7|-|TRBD1|TRBV5-1
TGCGCCAGCAGCTTGAGGGACAGGGACTACGAGCAGTACTTC
CASSLRDRDYEQYF
>TRBJ2-7|-|TRBD1|TRBV5-4
TGTGCCAGCAGCGAACCTACAGGGGCCTACGAGCAGTACTTC
CASSEPTGAYEQYF
>TRBJ1-4|-|-|TRBV27
TGTGCCAGCAGTTTGGGAGATGAAAAACTGTTTTTT
CASSLGDEKLFF
>TRBJ2-7|-|TRBD1|TRBV29-1
TGCAGCGTTGAAGTCAGGGGGCGAGAGTACTTC
CSVEVRGREYF
>TRBJ2-2|-|-|TRBV11-3
TGTGCCAGCACCGTGGACACGGCGAGCACCGGGGAGCTGTTTTTT
CASTVDTASTGELFF
>TRBJ2-5|once|TRBD2|TRBV4-3
TGCGCCAGCAGCCAAGAGGGGGAGGGAGTGGTGACCCAGTACTTC
CASSQEGEGVVTQYF
>TRBJ1-2|-|-|TRBV11-3
TGTGCCAGCAGCTTAGGGGGGCGCGACTATGGCTACACCTTC
CASSLGGRDYGYTF
>TRBJ1-5|-|-|TRBV7-9
TGTGCCAGCAGCTCCCCGGGGAATCAGCCCCAGCATTTT
CASSSPGNQPQHF
>TRBJ2-1|-|-|TRBV7-9
TGTGCCAGCACCCCGAGGACGGGGCGATACAATGAGCAGTTCTTC
CASTPRTGRYNEQFF
>TRBJ2-2|-|-|TRBV25-1
TGTGCCAGCCAGGGGTCCGGGGAGCTGTTTTTT
CASQGSGELFF
>TRBJ2-4|-|-|TRBV6-6
TGTGCCAGCAGCCCTCGACAGACCCAAAACATTCAGTACTTC
CASSPRQTQNIQYF
>TRBJ1-4|-|TRBD1|TRBV7-8
TGTGCCAGCAGCTTAGAACAGGGGAATGAAAAACTGTTTTTT
CASSLEQGNEKLFF
>TRBJ2-7|-|-|TRBV6-5
TGTGCCAGCAGCCCAAGCGTCAGGGGCTACGAGCAGTACTTC
CASSPSVRGYEQYF
>TRBJ1-1|-|-|TRBV29-1
TGCAGCGTAGGGGAGGCCATGAACACTGAAGCTTTCTTT
CSVGEAMNTEAFF
>TRBJ1-5|-|-|TRBV5-3
TGTGCCAGAAGCTTGGGGTTAGGGCATAGCAATCAGCCCCAGCATTTT
CARSLGLGHSNQPQHF
>TRBJ2-7|many|-|TRBV5-1
TGCGCCAGCAGCTGGACCCAGGGAAGCCACGAGCAGTACTTC
CASSWTQGSHEQYF
>TRBJ2-5|-|TRBD2|TRBV29-1
TGCAGCGTTGAATACGGGAGGTCCCAAGAGACCCAGTACTTC
CSVEYGRSQETQYF
>TRBJ2-7|-|-|TRBV2
TGTGCCAGCAGAGATAGGACGTACGAGCAGTACTTC
CASRDRTYEQYF
>TRBJ2-2|-|TRBD2|TRBV6-6
TGTGCCAGCAGCCGGACTAGCGGGAGCCGAACCGGGGAGCTGTTTTTT
CASSRTSGSRTGELFF
>TRBJ1-2|-|-|TRBV7-2
TGTGCCAGCAGCTCCAGACAGGCCCACTATGGCTACACCTTC
CASSSRQAHYGYTF
>TRBJ2-2|-|-|TRBV27
TGTGCCAGCAGTTATGTAGCGAACACCGGGGAGCTGTTTTTT
CASSYVANTGELFF
>TRBJ2-3|-|TRBD2|TRBV27
TGTGCCAGCAGTTTAACCTGGACTAGCGGACCCACAGATACGCAGTATTTT
CASSLTWTSGPTDTQYF
>TRBJ2-2|-|TRBD2|TRBV18
TGTGCCAGCTCACCTGTGGGAACCGACGGGAGGTTAACCGGGGAGCTGTTTTTT
CASSPVGTDGRLTGELFF
>TRBJ2-5|-|TRBD1|TRBV27
TGTGCCAGCAGTCCGACAGGGGAGGAGACCCAGTACTTC
CASSPTGEETQYF
>TRBJ2-5|-|TRBD1|TRBV5-4
TGTGCCAGCAGCTTAGGCAGGGGGTACCAAGAGACCCAGTACTTC
CASSLGRGYQETQYF
>TRBJ2-1|-|-|TRBV19
TGTGCCAGTAGTATAGGGCAGGGCTACAATGAGCAGTTCTTC
CASSIGQGYNEQFF
>TRBJ2-1|once|-|TRBV30
TGTGCCTGGAGTGCCGGACGCGTCGAGCAGTTCTTC
CAWSAGRVEQFF
>TRBJ2-7|-|-|TRBV9
TGTGCCAGCAGCGTAGTATCGGAAAGAGCCTCCTACGAGCAGTACTTC
CASSVVSERASYEQYF
>TRBJ2-3|-|TRBD2|TRBV7-8
TGTGCCAGCAGCTTTAGCGGGAGGGTTGGAGATACGCAGTATTTT
CASSFSGRVGDTQYF
>TRBJ2-7|-|-|TRBV30
TGTGCCTGGAGTGTACCTGGGGACTTCTACGAGCAGTACTTC
CAWSVPGDFYEQYF
>TRBJ2-7|-|-|TRBV11-1
TGTGCCAGCAGCTTACGGGGCGGACGGGGCTACGAGCAGTACTTC
CASSLRGGRGYEQYF
>TRBJ2-3|-|-|TRBV7-9
TGTGCCGCAAACGACCCCCGGGAGAGAGTCAGCACAGATACGCAGTATTTT
CAANDPRERVSTDTQYF
>TRBJ1-2|-|TRBD1|TRBV28
TGTGCCTTACGACAGGGGGCCAGTGGCTACACCTTC
CALRQGASGYTF
>TRBJ2-7|-|-|TRBV28
TGTGCCAGCAGTTTAAGCGCCCCCTACGAGCAGTACTTC
CASSLSAPYEQYF
>TRBJ1-3|-|TRBD1|TRBV4-1
TGCGCCAGCAGCCAAGCAGGGGGGGACACCATATATTTT
CASSQAGGDTIYF
>TRBJ2-1|-|-|TRBV27
TGTGCCAGCAGTTACGGGAACAATGAGCAGTTCTTC
CASSYGNNEQFF
>TRBJ2-1|once|TRBD1|TRBV5-4
TGTGCCAGCAGCTTGGGGGGAGGGGACAGGGTTTTCGATGAGCAGTTCTTC
CASSLGGGDRVFDEQFF
>TRBJ2-1|-|-|TRBV5-1
TGCGCCAGCAGCCCAAGTTACAATGAGCAGTTCTTC
CASSPSYNEQFF
>TRBJ1-2|-|TRBD1|TRBV4-1
TGCGCCAGCAGCCAAGTTCGGGACAGATTGAACTATGGCTACACCTTC
CASSQVRDRLNYGYTF
>TRBJ2-2|-|TRBD2|TRBV27
TGTGCCAGCAGTTTATCGTCGCCCGTACAGGGTAGCGGGAGGCATACCGGGGAGCTGTTTTTT
CASSLSSPVQGSGRHTGELFF
>TRBJ1-2|-|-|TRBV2
TGTGCCAGCAGTGAAGGAGATCGGGGGGCTTCTTTTTTTAACTATGGCTACACCTTC
CASSEGDRGASFFNYGYTF
>TRBJ1-3|-|-|TRBV5-4
TGTGCCAGCAGCCTGGGTGGGACCGGAAACACCATATATTTT
CASSLGGTGNTIYF
>TRBJ2-2|-|-|TRBV29-1
TGCAGCGCGACCGGGTCCGGGTTGGTAGGGGAGCTGTTTTTT
CSATGSGLVGELFF
>TRBJ2-1|-|TRBD2|TRBV28
TGTGCCAGCAGCCGCCGACTAGCGGTGCAGTATCTATTGAATGAGCAGTTCTTC
CASSRRLAVQYLLNEQFF